The 25 T cell receptor beta chains listed next were all sequenced from one sample in a study of shared clonotypes between healthy human individuals. Positive CCR7 selection of CD45RO-negative cells yielded the naive CD8 cells, and terminally differentiated effector memory CD45RA+ cells were excluded. The data were produced by immunoSEQ multiplex PCR, yet TCRdb's version contains in-frame clones alone and is incomplete. The data show over 800,000 clones, around 92% seen once. The material sequenced was naive CD8+ T cells sorted from blood. The receptors were sampled from a man aged 25 to 45 in good health.

This clone was picked up a small number of times. The rearrangement links TRBV27 to TRBJ2-5; 11 bases line up with TRBD1. The CDR3 is made up of 15 amino acids. J lost 5 bases, V lost 10 bases, and 12 bases had no gene match. From germline, CDR1 is MNHEY and CDR2 SMNVEV (reference sequence). CDR3 nucleotide sequence: TGTGCCACCTCCCCCCCGGACAGGGGGCTTGAGACCCAGTACTTC. Translated, it gives CATSPPDRGLETQYF.

V is TRBV30 and J is TRBJ1-2; possibly TRBD1 for D (5 bases). CDR3 length: 14 amino acids. CDR1 is GTSNPN, CDR2 SVGIG, per germline (reference sequence). V lost 0 bases and J 3 bases, leaving 11 bases between the germline ends. The CDR3 DNA follows: TGTGCCTGGAGTGTGGGGCAGGGCTACTATGGCTACACCTTC. Its protein product is CAWSVGQGYYGYTF.

This chain uses TRBV7-2 with TRBJ2-2; TRBD2 matches at 8 bases. V lost 5 bases, J lost 7 bases, and 6 bases stayed unmatched. The germline CDR1 and CDR2 sequences are SGHTA and FQGNSA. The CDR3 runs 14 residues. The CDR3 nucleotides read TGTGCCAGCAGCGCCTCGGGAGGGCTCGGGGAGCTGTTTTTT. Translated: CASSASGGLGELFF. Using reference TRBV7-2 and TRBJ2-2 for the parts outside the CDR3, the full variable domain is GAGVSQSPSNKVTEKGKDVELRCDPISGHTALYWYRQSLGQGLEFLIYFQGNSAPDKSGLPSDRFSAERTGGSVSTLTIQRTQQEDSAVYLCASSASGGLGELFFGEGSRLTVL.

The rearrangement uses TRBV4-1 and TRBJ2-5; D ambiguous. The V end lost 0 bases, the J end lost 2 bases, and 7 bases lay between the germline ends. The CDR3 runs 14 residues. Germline assignment: CDR1 MGHRA and CDR2 YSYEKL. The CDR3 reads CASSQDRSQETQYF. In DNA form, the CDR3 reads TGCGCCAGCAGCCAAGATAGGTCACAAGAGACCCAGTACTTC.

This chain joins TRBV7-6 and TRBJ2-5; a weak D match, TRBD1 (5 bases). Trimming cost V 1 base and J 4 bases, with 10 bases left between them. The V gene's germline CDR1 is SGHVS and CDR2 FNYEAQ. There are 14 residues in the CDR3. The CDR3 bases are TGTGCCAGCAGCTTAGGAGGTAGGGGAGAGACCCAGTACTTC. Encoded protein: CASSLGGRGETQYF. Variable domain in full (rest from reference TRBV7-6 and TRBJ2-5): GAGVSQSPRYKVTKRGQDVALRCDPISGHVSLYWYRQALGQGPEFLTYFNYEAQQDKSGLPNDRFSAERPEGSISTLTIQRTEQRDSAMYRCASSLGGRGETQYFGPGTRLLVL.

The rearrangement joins TRBV28 to TRBJ1-1, with D possibly matching TRBD1 (5 bases). CDR1 is MDHEN and CDR2 is SYDVKM in the germline V gene. The CDR3 consists of 14 residues. Between the trimmed V and J ends, which lost 0 bases and 6 bases, there was a span of 11 bases. This CDR3 reads CASSLWGPSAEAFF. CDR3 DNA: TGTGCCAGCAGTTTATGGGGGCCGAGCGCTGAAGCTTTCTTT.

The chain carries TRBV6-1 and TRBJ2-5; 7 bases line up with TRBD1. The junction had 10 bases not matched to a gene; V was cut back by 3 bases and J by 6 bases. The CDR3 is 15 residues long. Germline V gene data show CDR1 as MNHNS and CDR2 as SASEGT. The CDR3 is CASSEAAGGGQTQYF. In DNA, the CDR3 is TGTGCCAGCAGTGAGGCTGCAGGGGGTGGACAGACCCAGTACTTC.

The gene calls are TRBV30 and TRBJ2-7; 7 positions agree with TRBD2. Germline CDR1 GTSNPN, CDR2 SVGIG (reference sequence). This CDR3 comprises 14 residues. J gave up 5 bases and V 2 bases, and 9 bases lay outside the gene matches. CDR3 nucleotides: TGTGCCTGGAGTAGGGCGGGAGTAGGCGACGAGCAGTACTTC. This sequence encodes CAWSRAGVGDEQYF.

This chain uses TRBV28 with TRBJ1-4; 12 nucleotides align to TRBD1. The CDR3 spans 16 residues. The V gene end was trimmed by 3 bases and the J gene end by 7 bases; junction bases not matched to a gene: 6. Germline loops: CDR1 MDHEN, CDR2 SYDVKM. The CDR3: CASSLGQGAKFEKLFF. The CDR3 DNA reads TGTGCCAGCAGTTTGGGACAGGGGGCGAAATTTGAAAAACTGTTTTTT.

The genes are TRBV7-3 and TRBJ2-2; TRBD2 matches 11 bases. There are 15 residues in the CDR3. Germline CDR1 SGHTA, CDR2 FQGTGA. With 5 bases clipped from V and 5 bases from J, the junction kept 4 bases outside the gene matches. The CDR3 is CASSPGLAVTGELFF. CDR3 DNA sequence: TGTGCCAGCAGCCCGGGACTAGCGGTTACCGGGGAGCTGTTTTTT.

The chain has TRBV7-6 and TRBJ2-5; D is ambiguous. The CDR3 is 16 amino acids. Germline CDR1 and CDR2: SGHVS and FNYEAQ. V lost 5 bases, J lost 0 bases, and 16 bases lay in between. The CDR3 loop reads CASSNQPTKYQETQYF. CDR3 sequence (DNA): TGTGCCAGCAGCAATCAGCCCACAAAGTACCAAGAGACCCAGTACTTC.

The J gene is TRBJ1-1, the V gene TRBV5-6; 10 positions match TRBD1. Germline V gives CDR1 SGHDT, CDR2 YYEEEE. This CDR3 is built from 14 residues. V was pared by 2 bases and J by 3 bases, with 1 base of the junction left unmatched. Here the CDR3 reads CASSFGTGDTEAFF. The CDR3 DNA sequence: TGTGCCAGCAGCTTCGGGACAGGGGACACTGAAGCTTTCTTT.

The chain combines TRBV6-5 with TRBJ2-7; D not certain. The CDR3 spans 11 residues. V lost 3 bases to trimming and J lost 5 bases, with 5 bases between them. CDR1 MNHEY and CDR2 SVGAGI come from the germline V gene. Written as DNA, the CDR3 is TGTGCCAGCAGTTATCTCCACGAGCAGTACTTC. This gives the protein CASSYLHEQYF.

The rearrangement links TRBV9 to TRBJ1-1; 9 bases line up with TRBD1. CDR3 length equals 17 residues. V lost 0 bases, J lost 3 bases, and 9 bases stayed unmatched. Germline CDR1 and CDR2: SGDLS and YYNGEE. CDR3 in amino acids: CASSVVLGQGPDTEAFF. The CDR3 DNA sequence: TGTGCCAGCAGCGTAGTATTAGGACAGGGGCCCGACACTGAAGCTTTCTTT.

CDR3 bases: TGTCCGACAGGACCTACCACAGATACGCAGTATTTT. It specifies CPTGPTTDTQYF. The rearrangement uses TRBV28 and TRBJ2-3; D possibly corresponds to TRBD1 (6 bases). The CDR3 has 12 residues. The V gene's germline CDR1 is MDHEN and CDR2 SYDVKM.

The chain joins TRBV7-9 to TRBJ2-5; D gene uncertain. The V end was cut by 0 bases, the J end by 5 bases, with 7 bases between. Per the germline V gene, CDR1 is SEHNR and CDR2 is FQNEAQ (reference sequence). The CDR3 is made up of 13 amino acids. The CDR3 here is CASSLAGLETQYF. CDR3 coding DNA: TGTGCCAGCAGCTTAGCTGGGTTGGAGACCCAGTACTTC.

The chain is built from TRBV29-1 and TRBJ1-2; D not resolved. The CDR3 has 13 amino acids. Germline V lookup: CDR1 SQVTM, CDR2 ANQGSEA. The germline V and J ends were trimmed by 1 base and 5 bases, with 11 bases remaining between them. For the CDR3, the DNA is TGCAGCGTTGAAGCCAGCCCCTTATATGGCTACACCTTC. Its protein is CSVEASPLYGYTF.

V gene TRBV19 combines with J gene TRBJ2-1, with 12 bases aligning to TRBD1. CDR3 length: 14 residues. V dropped 5 bases and J dropped 10; count of bases not matched to a gene: 6. Germline V gene sequence: CDR1 LNHDA, CDR2 SQIVND (reference sequence). Here the CDR3 reads CASSWGTGGEEQFF. In DNA, the CDR3 is TGTGCCAGTAGTTGGGGGACAGGGGGCGAAGAGCAGTTCTTC. The full variable domain, completed using reference TRBV19 and TRBJ2-1, is DGGITQSPKYLFRKEGQNVTLSCEQNLNHDAMYWYRQDPGQGLRLIYYSQIVNDFQKGDIAEGYSVSREKKESFPLTVTSAQKNPTAFYLCASSWGTGGEEQFFGPGTRLTVL.

The chain links TRBV5-6 to TRBJ2-7, with D uncertain. Trimming removed 2 bases at V and 3 bases at J, with 12 bases between. CDR1 and CDR2 from the germline V gene are SGHDT and YYEEEE. The CDR3 spans 14 residues. DNA for the CDR3: TGTGCCAGCAGCTTCGGTAGGTCCCGCTACGAGCAGTACTTC. Translated, it gives CASSFGRSRYEQYF.

The V call is TRBV6-8, the J call TRBJ2-5, with D uncertain. This CDR3 region has 11 residues. The V end was cut by 7 bases, the J end by 4 bases, with 7 bases between. Germline V gives CDR1 MNHGY, CDR2 SAAAGT. The CDR3 DNA is TGTGCCAGCACCTTGAGAGAGACCCAGTACTTC. This gives the protein CASTLRETQYF.

The V and J genes are TRBV7-2 and TRBJ2-7; 10 nucleotides agree with TRBD2. The CDR3 has 15 amino acids. Trimming cost V 6 bases and J 3 bases; bases outside gene matches: 8. Germline V CDR1 and CDR2: SGHTA, FQGNSA. The CDR3 DNA is TGTGCCAGCAGGCAAGGACTAGCGGATCACTACGAGCAGTACTTC. Its translation: CASRQGLADHYEQYF.

The CDR3 protein is CACLGQGLGGTQYF. The CDR3 DNA sequence: TGTGCCTGCCTAGGACAGGGCCTGGGGGGGACCCAGTACTTC. The J gene is TRBJ2-5, the V gene TRBV30, with 8 bases that match TRBD1. The ends lost 6 bases at V and 7 bases at J; junction bases unmatched: 13. The V gene's germline CDR1 is GTSNPN and CDR2 SVGIG (reference sequence). The CDR3 has 14 amino acids.

The V call is TRBV5-6, the J call TRBJ1-4; 7 bases align to TRBD1. Germline V gives CDR1 SGHDT, CDR2 YYEEEE. J lost 8 bases, V lost 4 bases, and 8 bases had no gene match. The CDR3 has 14 amino acids. This chain's CDR3 is CASSVTGSGEKLFF. The CDR3 bases are TGTGCCAGCAGCGTGACAGGGTCAGGGGAAAAACTGTTTTTT.

The chain has TRBV5-1 and TRBJ1-2, with D possibly being TRBD1 (6 bases). V lost 1 base and J lost 6, with 13 bases in between. The CDR3 runs to 14 residues. The germline V gene has CDR1 SGHRS and CDR2 YFSETQ. This chain's CDR3 is CASSLSPGANGYTF. In nucleotides, the CDR3 is TGCGCCAGCAGCTTGTCCCCAGGGGCGAATGGCTACACCTTC.

This clone was seen only once. The chain links TRBV27 to TRBJ2-7; TRBD1 matches at 11 bases. V lost 5 bases and J lost 6; bases outside the gene matches: 9. CDR1 and CDR2 (germline): MNHEY, SMNVEV (reference sequence). This CDR3 region has 15 residues. Written as DNA, the CDR3 is TGTGCCAGCAGTGCGCAGGGACAGGGGGAGGGCGAGCAGTACTTC. The encoded protein is CASSAQGQGEGEQYF.